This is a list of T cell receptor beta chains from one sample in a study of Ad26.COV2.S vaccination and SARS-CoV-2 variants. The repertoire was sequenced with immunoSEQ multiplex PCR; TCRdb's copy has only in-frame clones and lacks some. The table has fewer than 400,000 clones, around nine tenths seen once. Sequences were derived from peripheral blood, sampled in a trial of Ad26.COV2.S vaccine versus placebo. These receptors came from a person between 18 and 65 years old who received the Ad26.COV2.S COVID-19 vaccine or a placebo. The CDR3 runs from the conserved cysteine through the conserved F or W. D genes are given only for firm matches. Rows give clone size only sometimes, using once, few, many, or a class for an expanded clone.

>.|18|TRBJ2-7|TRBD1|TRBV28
CASSYFLGTGERTYEQYF
TGTGCCAGCAGTTATTTTTTAGGGACAGGGGAAAGAACCTACGAGCAGTACTTC
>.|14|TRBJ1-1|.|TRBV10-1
CASSDPGHFTEAFF
TGCGCCAGCAGTGACCCCGGACACTTCACTGAAGCTTTCTTT
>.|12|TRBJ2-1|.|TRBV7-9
CASSTGNNEQFF
TGTGCCAGCAGCACCGGGAACAATGAGCAGTTCTTC
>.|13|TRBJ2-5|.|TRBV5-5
CASSLPIQETQYF
TGTGCCAGCAGCTTGCCAATCCAAGAGACCCAGTACTTC
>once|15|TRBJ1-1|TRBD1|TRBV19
CASSIDRQGITEAFF
TGTGCCAGTAGTATAGATCGACAGGGCATCACTGAAGCTTTCTTT
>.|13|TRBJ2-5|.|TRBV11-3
CASSLRGGETQYF
TGTGCCAGCAGCTTGAGGGGGGGTGAGACCCAGTACTTC
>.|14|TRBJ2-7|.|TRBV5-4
CASSFPGPRYEQYF
TGTGCCAGCAGCTTTCCGGGACCCCGCTACGAGCAGTACTTC
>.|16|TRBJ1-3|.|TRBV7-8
CASSLRHAPWGNTIYF
TGTGCCAGCAGCTTAAGACACGCGCCGTGGGGAAACACCATATATTTT
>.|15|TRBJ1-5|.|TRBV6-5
CASRLGAFGNQPQHF
TGTGCCAGCAGACTGGGGGCGTTTGGCAATCAGCCCCAGCATTTT
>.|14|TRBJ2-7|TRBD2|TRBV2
CASVIAGGHGEQYF
TGTGCCAGCGTAATAGCGGGGGGCCACGGCGAGCAGTACTTC
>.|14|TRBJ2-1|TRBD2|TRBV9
CASSRSGGFNEQFF
TGTGCCAGCAGCCGGAGCGGGGGATTCAATGAGCAGTTCTTC
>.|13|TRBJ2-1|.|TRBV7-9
CASRDFHYNEQFF
TGTGCCAGCCGGGACTTCCACTACAATGAGCAGTTCTTC
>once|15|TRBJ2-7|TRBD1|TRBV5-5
CASSTQGDRTYEQYF
TGTGCCAGCAGCACCCAGGGGGACCGTACCTACGAGCAGTACTTC
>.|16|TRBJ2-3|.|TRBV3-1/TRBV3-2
CASSQDIGGGPDTQYF
TGTGCCAGCAGCCAAGATATAGGGGGGGGGCCGGATACGCAGTATTTT
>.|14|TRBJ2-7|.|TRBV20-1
CSASYGGLSYEQYF
TGCAGTGCTAGTTACGGGGGCCTCTCCTACGAGCAGTACTTC
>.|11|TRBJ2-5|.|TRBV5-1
CASSKQETQYF
TGCGCCAGCAGCAAACAAGAGACCCAGTACTTC
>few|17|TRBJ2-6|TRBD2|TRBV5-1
CASTGEGRVSGANVLTF
TGCGCCAGCACCGGGGAGGGGAGGGTCTCTGGGGCCAACGTCCTGACTTTC
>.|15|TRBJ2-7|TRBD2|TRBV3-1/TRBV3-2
CASRPNSGGTYEQYF
TGTGCCAGCAGGCCCAATAGCGGGGGGACCTACGAGCAGTACTTC
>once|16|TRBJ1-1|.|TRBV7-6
CASSLEAAGPNTEAFF
TGTGCCAGCAGCTTAGAGGCCGCAGGACCGAACACTGAAGCTTTCTTT
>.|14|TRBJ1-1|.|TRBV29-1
CSVHPLQLNTEAFF
TGCAGCGTACACCCCCTGCAGTTGAACACTGAAGCTTTCTTT
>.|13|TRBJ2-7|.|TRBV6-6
CASSPGSSYEQYF
TGTGCCAGCAGTCCGGGGAGCTCCTACGAGCAGTACTTC
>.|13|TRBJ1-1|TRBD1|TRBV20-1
CSASKRGHAEAFF
TGCAGTGCAAGTAAGAGGGGGCACGCTGAAGCTTTCTTT
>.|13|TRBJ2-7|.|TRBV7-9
CASSGGNAYEQYF
TGTGCCAGCAGCGGCGGGAACGCCTACGAGCAGTACTTC
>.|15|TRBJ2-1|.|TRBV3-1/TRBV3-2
CASSPLAVSFNEQFF
TGTGCCAGCAGCCCCTTAGCGGTTTCGTTCAATGAGCAGTTCTTC
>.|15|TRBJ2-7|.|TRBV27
CASSNRARVPGEQYF
TGTGCCAGCAGTAACAGGGCCCGAGTTCCGGGTGAGCAGTACTTC
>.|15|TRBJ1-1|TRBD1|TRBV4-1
CASSRTGQMNTEAFF
TGCGCCAGCAGCCGAACGGGACAGATGAACACTGAAGCTTTCTTT
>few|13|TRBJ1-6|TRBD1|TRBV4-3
CASSQDTGGPLHF
TGCGCCAGCAGCCAAGATACAGGGGGTCCCCTCCACTTT
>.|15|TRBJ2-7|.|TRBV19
CASSIVSTEAYEQYF
TGTGCCAGTAGTATAGTATCCACAGAAGCCTACGAGCAGTACTTC
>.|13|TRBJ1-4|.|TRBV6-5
CASNSVSNEKLFF
TGTGCGAGCAATAGCGTCTCTAATGAAAAACTGTTTTTT
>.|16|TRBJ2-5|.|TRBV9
CASSVGRWWQQETQYF
TGTGCCAGCAGCGTAGGTCGGTGGTGGCAGCAAGAGACCCAGTACTTC
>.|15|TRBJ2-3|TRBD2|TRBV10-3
CAISDGAGGTDTQYF
TGTGCCATCAGTGACGGAGCGGGGGGCACAGATACGCAGTATTTT
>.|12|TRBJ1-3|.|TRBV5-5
CASSLAWNTIYF
TGTGCCAGCAGCTTGGCCTGGAACACCATATATTTT
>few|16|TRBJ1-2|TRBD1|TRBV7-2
CASSLRASTGSHGYTF
TGTGCCAGCAGCTTACGGGCTTCGACAGGGTCCCATGGCTACACCTTC